The present T cell receptor (beta chain) was sequenced within a study of beta chain features in type 1 diabetes. The CDR3 runs to 13 residues. Trimming left V 2 bases short and J 6 bases short, with 11 bases between. Germline-derived CDR1 and CDR2 are SGHTA and FQGNSA. This clone occurred once. Its target is not known. The study reverse transcribed the entire isolated RNA, so it sequenced expressed TCRB transcripts. Using immunoSEQ multiplex PCR, the repertoire was profiled, and TCRdb retains in-frame clones only, with some absent. The table includes under 900,000 clones, roughly 15% detected once. Study conclusions and caveats: The similarity of naive, central memory and Treg TCRB repertoires appeared greater among patients than among healthy donors. The study found moderately but significantly shorter TCRB CDR3s in all four CD4+ subsets of Type 1 diabetes patients. Small HLA sub-analyses could not settle whether HLA shapes TCRB rearrangement.

V is TRBV7-2 and J is TRBJ2-7; tentatively, D is TRBD1 (5 bases). The TCR comes from a woman between 18 and 29 years old in good health. Sequencing was carried out using naive CD4+ T cells from blood. CDR3 amino acids: CASSLLGVGEQYF. The CDR3 coding sequence is TGTGCCAGCAGCTTATTAGGGGTGGGCGAGCAGTACTTC.